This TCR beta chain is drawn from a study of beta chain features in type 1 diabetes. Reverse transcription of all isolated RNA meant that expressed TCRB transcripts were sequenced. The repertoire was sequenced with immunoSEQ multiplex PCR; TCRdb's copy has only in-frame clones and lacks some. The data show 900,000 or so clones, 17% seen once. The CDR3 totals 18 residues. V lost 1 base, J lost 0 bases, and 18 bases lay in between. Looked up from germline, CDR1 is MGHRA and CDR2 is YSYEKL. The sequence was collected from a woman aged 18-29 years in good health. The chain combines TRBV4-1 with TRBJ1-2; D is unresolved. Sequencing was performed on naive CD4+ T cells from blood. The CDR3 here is CASSQALSVTGTNYGYTF. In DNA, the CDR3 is TGCGCCAGCAGCCAAGCCCTATCCGTAACGGGGACTAACTATGGCTACACCTTC.